Below, 13 T cell receptor beta chains from the same sample are listed, as sequenced in a study of blood T cells in healthy people across ages. A sample-barcoded 5' primer and a J-beta primer mix were used in a second PCR of roughly 6 to 11 cycles. TCRdb analysed the 5' RACE reads with MiXCR anew, one entry per CDR3 protein. The data hold some 560,000 distinct CDR3 sequences, with about 25% observed a single time. This same sample was also part of a study on T cells of mothers and their children.

Sequenced material: blood. The receptors come from a boy under 10 years old in good health.

The CDR3, as DNA: TGTGCCATCAGTGCGGTAGTGCCTGAGAGACTCTCTGGGGCCAACGTCCTGACTTTC. It translates to CAISAVVPERLSGANVLTF. The V and J genes are TRBV10-3 and TRBJ2-6, with no clear D. This CDR3 is 19 amino acids long. The V gene's germline CDR1 is ENHRY and CDR2 SYGVKD. Trimming took off 4 bases at V and 0 bases at J, with 19 bases between the two ends.

The sample holds one count of this clonotype. V and J are TRBV11-2 and TRBJ1-4; no clear D gene. The V gene's germline CDR1 is SGHAT and CDR2 FQNNGV. Between the trimmed V and J ends, which lost 2 bases and 14 bases, there was a span of 9 bases. The CDR3 runs to 11 residues. CDR3 in DNA: TGTGCCAGCAGCTTACGGGAATACCTGTTTTTT. It codes for CASSLREYLFF.

This clonotype occurred a few times. The chain recombines TRBV12-3 or TRBV12-4 with TRBJ2-7; tentative D call: TRBD1 (6 bases). The CDR3 extends over 14 amino acids. Trimming cost V 2 bases and J 5 bases, with 13 bases left between them. The CDR3 loop is CASSLSQGTNEQYF. The CDR3 DNA reads as TGTGCCAGCAGTTTATCGCAGGGGACCAACGAGCAGTACTTC.

The V and J genes are TRBV12-3 or TRBV12-4 and TRBJ2-5, with D possibly being TRBD1 (5 bases). Trimming left V 2 bases short and J 3 bases short, with 7 bases between. This CDR3 has 13 amino acids. Here the CDR3 reads CASSLHRKETQYF. The CDR3 DNA sequence: TGTGCCAGCAGTTTACACAGGAAAGAGACCCAGTACTTC.

A few counts support this clonotype. The chain has TRBV5-1 and TRBJ2-5, with 10 nucleotides matching TRBD2. The J call may be incorrect, as the DNA end agrees better with TRBJ2-1. Germline CDR1 is SGHRS and CDR2 is YFSETQ. The CDR3 loop spans 14 amino acids. DNA for the CDR3: TGCGCCAGCAGCGAAGCGGGGGGGCTTAATGAGCAGTTCTTC. Translating gives CASSEAGGLNEQFF.

The rearrangement joins TRBV5-1 to TRBJ2-2; TRBD1 agrees at 10 bases. The CDR3 extends over 17 amino acids. Trimming at V came to 2 bases and at J to 0 bases, leaving 4 bases not matched to a gene. From germline, CDR1 is SGHRS and CDR2 YFSETQ. This CDR3 is CASSFRDRGPNTGELFF. The DNA for the CDR3 is TGCGCCAGCAGCTTCCGGGACAGGGGACCGAACACCGGGGAGCTGTTTTTT.

This clonotype was seen a few times. The rearrangement joins TRBV5-6 to TRBJ2-5, with no clear D. The better agreement between TRBJ2-1 and the DNA end casts doubt on the J call. Germline-derived CDR1 and CDR2 are SGHDT and YYEEEE. CDR3 length: 13 residues. The CDR3 loop reads CASSMQVRNEQFF. The CDR3 coding sequence is TGTGCCAGCAGCATGCAAGTCCGTAATGAGCAGTTCTTC.

The gene calls are TRBV29-1 and TRBJ2-7; D remains unclear. Germline CDR1 reads SQVTM; CDR2 reads ANQGSEA. V was shortened by 8 bases and J by 4 bases, with 3 bases between the two germline ends. The CDR3 length is 8 residues. DNA for the CDR3: TGCAGCCGATACGAGCAGTACTTC. Translated, it gives CSRYEQYF.

The sample holds a few counts of this clonotype. This chain connects TRBV10-2 to TRBJ1-1; 11 nucleotides align to TRBD1. The trim removed 4 bases at V and 4 bases at J, leaving 8 bases unmatched. The CDR3 totals 16 residues. CDR1 and CDR2 from the germline V gene are WSHSY and SAAADI. CDR3 sequence: CASSGIRDRGFTEAFF. The CDR3 DNA is TGCGCCAGCAGTGGGATCCGGGACAGGGGGTTCACTGAAGCTTTCTTT.

V gene TRBV12-3 or TRBV12-4 combines with J gene TRBJ1-3, with unresolved D. CDR3 length equals 14 residues. The V end was cut by 4 bases, the J end by 8 bases, with 15 bases between. CDR3 DNA sequence: TGTGCCAGCAGTTGGGGAGCCACAAGAGACACCATATATTTT. Translating gives CASSWGATRDTIYF.

This clonotype occurred a few times. This chain joins TRBV27 and TRBJ2-2, with D possibly matching TRBD2 (7 bases). CDR1 and CDR2 (germline): MNHEY, SMNVEV (reference sequence). This CDR3 contains 17 residues. Deletions cut 7 bases from V and 6 bases from J, with 24 bases between. CDR3 in amino acids: CASTHGGLALSPGELFF. CDR3 nucleotides: TGTGCCAGCACCCACGGGGGGCTAGCACTTTCCCCCGGGGAGCTGTTTTTT.

This rearrangement joins TRBV13 to TRBJ2-1, with 9 positions matching TRBD2. In germline, CDR1 is PRHDT, CDR2 FYEKMQ (reference sequence). CDR3 length equals 15 residues. V lost 1 base, J lost 8 bases, and 6 bases stayed unmatched. DNA of the CDR3: TGTGCCAGCAGCTTAGCGGCTAGCGGGGAGTATGAGCAGTTCTTC. Protein product: CASSLAASGEYEQFF.

The V gene is TRBV3-1, the J gene TRBJ1-4; no definite D call. V shed 6 bases and J shed 2 bases, with 10 bases lying between them. From germline, CDR1 is LGHDT and CDR2 YNNKEL (reference sequence). The length of the CDR3 is 14 residues. CDR3 in amino acids: CASSQTGTNEKLFF. In nucleotides, the CDR3 is TGTGCCAGCAGTCAGACCGGCACTAATGAAAAACTGTTTTTT.